The clone carrying this TCR beta chain has a single count. What it binds is unknown. The repertoire was sequenced with immunoSEQ multiplex PCR; TCRdb's copy has only in-frame clones and lacks some. The sample consists of about 68,000 clones, more than 70% of them appearing once. This specimen comes from a study of a mutant IDH1 vaccine in newly diagnosed glioma. Indicated time point: week 35, safety follow-up. Each vaccine dose was 300 ug of mutant IDH1 20-mer peptide, with topical imiquimod. Vaccination of patients was performed eight times, in weeks 1, 3, 5, 7, 11, 15, 19 and 23. The CDR3 is made up of 16 amino acids. After removal of 4 bases from V and 5 bases from J, the junction contained 11 bases not matched to a gene. Germline V gives CDR1 SNHLY, CDR2 FYNNEI.

Sequences were derived from PBMCs, sampled from a glioma patient whose treatment included an IDH1 peptide vaccine. The TCR sequence derives from a man between 18 and 29 years old with glioma. The V call is TRBV2, the J call TRBJ2-5; 9 nucleotides agree with TRBD2. The CDR3 DNA reads TGTGCCAGCAGTGTATCTGGGCGGGGGGGCCGGGAGACCCAGTACTTC. Encoded protein: CASSVSGRGGRETQYF. The variable domain in full, with the rest retrieved from reference TRBV2 and TRBJ2-5, is EPEVTQTPSHQVTQMGQEVILRCVPISNHLYFYWYRQILGQKVEFLVSFYNNEISEKSEIFDDQFSVERPDGSNFTLKIRSTKLEDSAMYFCASSVSGRGGRETQYFGPGTRLLVL.